These T cell receptor beta chains were read from a single sample in a study of blood T cell repertoires in COVID-19. The assay was immunoSEQ multiplex PCR, and TCRdb's table has in-frame clones only and misses some. The sample includes under 400,000 clones, 90% of them seen just once. The sample taken for sequencing was peripheral blood. The receptor set was obtained from a woman younger than 45 with COVID-19, enrolled during active disease. Each CDR3 is given with its conserved first and last residue. A D gene is named only where the DNA matches it firmly. Only some rows state a clone size, as once, few, many or a class for expanded clones.

cdr3_aa | cdr3_nt | d_call | j_call | v_call | clone_size
CASSRELGSSGNTIYF | TGTGCCAGCTCACGCGAGCTAGGGAGCTCTGGAAACACCATATATTTT | NA | TRBJ1-3 | TRBV18 | NA
CASSKWDSGGSTDTQYF | TGTGCCAGCAGCAAATGGGATAGCGGTGGGTCCACAGATACGCAGTATTTT | NA | TRBJ2-3 | TRBV21-1 | once
CASSLEGGTGDLLAVIDSYNEQFF | TGCGCCAGCAGCTTGGAGGGAGGGACAGGGGACCTACTAGCGGTGATCGACTCCTACAATGAGCAGTTCTTC | TRBD1 | TRBJ2-1 | TRBV5-1 | NA
CASSLLRNQETQYF | TGTGCCAGCAGCCTCCTCCGTAATCAAGAGACCCAGTACTTC | NA | TRBJ2-5 | TRBV5-6 | NA
CASSLEQGNYGYTF | TGCGCCAGCAGCTTGGAACAGGGAAACTATGGCTACACCTTC | NA | TRBJ1-2 | TRBV5-1 | NA
CASSGTGGAGPTEAFF | TGTGCCAGCAGTGGGACAGGGGGCGCAGGGCCCACTGAAGCTTTCTTT | TRBD1 | TRBJ1-1 | TRBV2 | NA
CASSLGVRSTEAFF | TGTGCCAGCAGCTTAGGTGTCAGAAGCACTGAAGCTTTCTTT | NA | TRBJ1-1 | TRBV11-2 | once
CASSPTGGNNYGYTF | TGTGCCAGCAGCCCAACAGGGGGCAATAACTATGGCTACACCTTC | TRBD1 | TRBJ1-2 | TRBV11-2 | NA
CASTGTGDSYEQYF | TGTGCCAGCACCGGGACAGGGGATTCCTACGAGCAGTACTTC | TRBD1 | TRBJ2-7 | TRBV6-5 | NA
CSVGATGELFF | TGCAGCGTCGGAGCGACCGGGGAGCTGTTTTTT | NA | TRBJ2-2 | TRBV29-1 | NA
CASSLATASDEQYF | TGTGCCAGCAGCTTAGCCACAGCATCTGACGAGCAGTACTTC | NA | TRBJ2-7 | TRBV7-2 | NA
CASSTGRYQPQHF | TGTGCCAGTAGTACTGGGCGATATCAGCCCCAGCATTTT | NA | TRBJ1-5 | TRBV19 | NA
CASSLGTPSSYNSPLHF | TGTGCCAGCAGCTTGGGGACACCGAGCTCCTATAATTCACCCCTCCACTTT | NA | TRBJ1-6 | TRBV5-4 | NA
CASSFSLAGNNEQFF | TGTGCCAGCAGCTTCTCACTAGCGGGTAACAATGAGCAGTTCTTC | TRBD2 | TRBJ2-1 | TRBV5-4 | NA
CASSEVGQYPYGYTF | TGTGCCAGCAGTGAAGTTGGACAGTACCCCTATGGCTACACCTTC | NA | TRBJ1-2 | TRBV6-1 | NA
CASSSMTSGLQETQYF | TGTGCCAGCAGTTCTATGACTAGCGGGCTACAAGAGACCCAGTACTTC | TRBD2 | TRBJ2-5 | TRBV27 | NA
CASSQETRSTNEKLFF | TGTGCCAGCAGCCAAGAGACTAGAAGCACGAATGAAAAACTGTTTTTT | NA | TRBJ1-4 | TRBV4-2 | NA
CASSPQLGSPDTQYF | TGTGCCAGCTCACCACAGCTCGGGAGCCCAGATACGCAGTATTTT | NA | TRBJ2-3 | TRBV18 | NA
CASNPSGRFYEQYF | TGTGCCAGCAATCCCAGCGGGAGGTTCTACGAGCAGTACTTC | TRBD2 | TRBJ2-7 | TRBV28 | NA
CATSGTGETEAFF | TGTGCCACCAGTGGGACAGGGGAGACTGAAGCTTTCTTT | TRBD1 | TRBJ1-1 | TRBV24-1 | NA
CASSLDSGTRAPAAQYF | TGTGCCAGCAGCTTAGATTCCGGGACTAGGGCCCCCGCGGCGCAGTATTTT | TRBD2 | TRBJ2-3 | TRBV13 | NA
CASSPGTGIPEAFF | TGTGCCAGCTCACCGGGGACAGGGATCCCTGAAGCTTTCTTT | TRBD1 | TRBJ1-1 | TRBV18 | NA
CASSYSLAGDTEAFF | TGTGCCAGCAGTTACTCGCTGGCAGGGGACACTGAAGCTTTCTTT | NA | TRBJ1-1 | TRBV6-6 | NA
CASSSTTGFSEKLFF | TGTGCCAGCAGCTCGACGACAGGTTTTTCTGAAAAACTGTTTTTT | NA | TRBJ1-4 | TRBV9 | NA
CASSVDRGGGYTF | TGTGCCAGCAGCGTTGACAGGGGAGGTGGCTACACCTTC | TRBD1 | TRBJ1-2 | TRBV7-9 | NA
CASHPAQGGITEAFF | TGTGCCAGCCACCCCGCACAGGGTGGTATAACTGAAGCTTTCTTT | NA | TRBJ1-1 | TRBV2 | NA
CASSIGFGQTYEQYF | TGTGCCAGTAGTATAGGATTTGGGCAGACCTACGAGCAGTACTTC | NA | TRBJ2-7 | TRBV19 | NA
CASSPHRDTGELFF | TGTGCCAGCAGTCCCCACCGCGACACCGGGGAGCTGTTTTTT | NA | TRBJ2-2 | TRBV27 | NA
CASPNTRERNTEAFF | TGTGCCAGTCCTAATACCAGGGAAAGAAACACTGAAGCTTTCTTT | NA | TRBJ1-1 | TRBV21-1 | NA
CASSHSSGSIKAWETQYF | TGTGCCAGCAGCCACTCTAGCGGGAGTATAAAAGCATGGGAGACCCAGTACTTC | TRBD2 | TRBJ2-5 | TRBV3-1/TRBV3-2 | NA
CASSPGQGLANYGYTF | TGTGCCAGCAGTCCGGGACAGGGGTTAGCTAACTATGGCTACACCTTC | TRBD1 | TRBJ1-2 | TRBV27 | NA